This T cell receptor (beta chain) was captured in a study of CXCR3-negative and CXCR3-positive naive CD8 T cells. Whole-study results and caveats: Relative to memory CD8+ cells, whose diversity was much lower, both naive subsets had comparably high diversity. CXCR3-positive naive cells had more hydrophobic TRB CDR3s than CXCR3-negative naive cells. Within a donor, both naive subsets shared TRBV-TRBJ usage, unlike memory cells.

The authors made the TRB cDNA libraries by 5' RACE using UMI labels. TCRdb re-called the 5' RACE reads, yielding one record per CDR3 amino acid sequence without DNA. The repertoire table contains about 63,000 distinct CDR3 sequences. Germline CDR1 SQVTM, CDR2 ANQGSEA. The CDR3 loop spans 18 amino acids. Naive CD8+ T cells were CD45RO-CCR7+CD27+CD95-. Of note for this clonotype: What it binds is not known.

The specimen sequenced was naive CXCR3+ CD8+ T cells from blood. The subset denotes: CD45RO-CCR7+CD27+CD95- naive CD8+ T cells expressing CXCR3 (TNR3+). The receptor comes from a human donor in good health. Some clones in this sample may be carry-over from other donors' samples. The V call is TRBV29-1, the J call TRBJ2-2; TCRdb designates TRBD1, a call that cannot be tested without DNA. CDR3 sequence: CSVEDIRGRGRGTGELFF.